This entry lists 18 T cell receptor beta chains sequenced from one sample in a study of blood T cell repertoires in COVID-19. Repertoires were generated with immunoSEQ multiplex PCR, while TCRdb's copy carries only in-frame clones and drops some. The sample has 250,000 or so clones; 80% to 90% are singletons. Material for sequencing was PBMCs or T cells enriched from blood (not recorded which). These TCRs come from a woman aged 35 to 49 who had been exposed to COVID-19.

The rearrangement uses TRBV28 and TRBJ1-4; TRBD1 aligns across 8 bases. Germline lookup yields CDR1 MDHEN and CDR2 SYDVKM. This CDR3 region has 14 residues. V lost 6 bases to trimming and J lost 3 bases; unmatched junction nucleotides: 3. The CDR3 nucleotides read TGTGCCAGCAGGGAGGACAGGGCTAATGAAAAACTGTTTTTT. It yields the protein CASREDRANEKLFF.

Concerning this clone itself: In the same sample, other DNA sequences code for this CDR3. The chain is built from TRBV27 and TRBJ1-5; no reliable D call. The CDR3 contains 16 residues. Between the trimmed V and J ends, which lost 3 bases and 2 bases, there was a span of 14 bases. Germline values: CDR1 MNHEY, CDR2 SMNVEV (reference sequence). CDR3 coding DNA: TGTGCCAGCAGTTTGAGGTATCGGGGAGGCAATCAGCCCCAGCATTTT. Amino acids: CASSLRYRGGNQPQHF.

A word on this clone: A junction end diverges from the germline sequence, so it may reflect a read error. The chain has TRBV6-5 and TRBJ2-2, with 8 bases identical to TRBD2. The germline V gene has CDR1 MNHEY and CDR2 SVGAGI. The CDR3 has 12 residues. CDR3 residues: CASTPIGGVLFF. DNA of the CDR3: TGTGCCAGCACCCCTATCGGGGGGGTGCTGTTTTTT.

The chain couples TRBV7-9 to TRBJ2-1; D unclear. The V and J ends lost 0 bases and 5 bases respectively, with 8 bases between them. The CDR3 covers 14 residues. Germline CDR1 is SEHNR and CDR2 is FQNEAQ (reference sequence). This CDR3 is CASSLAGPHNEQFF. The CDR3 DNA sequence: TGTGCCAGCAGCTTAGCTGGCCCCCACAATGAGCAGTTCTTC.

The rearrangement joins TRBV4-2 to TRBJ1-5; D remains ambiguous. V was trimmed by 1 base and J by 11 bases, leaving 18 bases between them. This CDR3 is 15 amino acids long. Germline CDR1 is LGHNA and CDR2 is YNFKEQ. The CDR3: CASSQGDTGSGAQHF. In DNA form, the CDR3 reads TGTGCCAGCAGCCAAGGGGATACGGGGAGTGGGGCCCAGCATTTT.

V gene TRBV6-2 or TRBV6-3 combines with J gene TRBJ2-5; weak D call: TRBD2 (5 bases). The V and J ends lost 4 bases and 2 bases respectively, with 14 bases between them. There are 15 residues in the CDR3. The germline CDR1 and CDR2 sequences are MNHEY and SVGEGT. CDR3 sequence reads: CASSWGDTEQETQYF. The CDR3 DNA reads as TGTGCCAGCAGTTGGGGAGATACTGAACAAGAGACCCAGTACTTC.

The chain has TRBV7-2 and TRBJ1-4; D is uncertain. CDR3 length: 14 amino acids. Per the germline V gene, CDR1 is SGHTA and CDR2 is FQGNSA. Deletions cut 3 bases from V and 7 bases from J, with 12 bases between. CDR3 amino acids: CASSLGPDSEKLFF. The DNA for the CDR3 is TGTGCCAGCAGCTTGGGCCCCGATAGTGAAAAACTGTTTTTT. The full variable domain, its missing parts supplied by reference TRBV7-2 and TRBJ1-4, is GAGVSQSPSNKVTEKGKDVELRCDPISGHTALYWYRQSLGQGLEFLIYFQGNSAPDKSGLPSDRFSAERTGGSVSTLTIQRTQQEDSAVYLCASSLGPDSEKLFFGSGTQLSVL.

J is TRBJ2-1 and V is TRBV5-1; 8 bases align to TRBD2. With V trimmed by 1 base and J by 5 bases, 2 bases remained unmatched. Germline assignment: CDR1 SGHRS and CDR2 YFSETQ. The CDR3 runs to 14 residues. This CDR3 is CASSLQRGNNEQFF. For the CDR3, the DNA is TGCGCCAGCAGCTTGCAGCGGGGGAACAATGAGCAGTTCTTC.

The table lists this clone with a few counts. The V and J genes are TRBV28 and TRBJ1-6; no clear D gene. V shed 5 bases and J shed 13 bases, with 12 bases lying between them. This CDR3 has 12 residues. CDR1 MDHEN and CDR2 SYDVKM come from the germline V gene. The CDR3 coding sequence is TGTGCCAGCAGTGTGACTGGGTTGCCCCTCCACTTT. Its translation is CASSVTGLPLHF.

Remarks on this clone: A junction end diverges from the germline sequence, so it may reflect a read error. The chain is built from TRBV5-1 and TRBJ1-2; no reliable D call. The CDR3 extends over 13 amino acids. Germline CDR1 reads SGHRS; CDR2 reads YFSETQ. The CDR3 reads CASSLTNNYGYTF. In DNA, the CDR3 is TGTGCCAGCAGCCTGACAAATAACTATGGCTACACCTTC. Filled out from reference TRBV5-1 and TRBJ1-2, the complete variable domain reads KAGVTQTPRYLIKTRGQQVTLSCSPISGHRSVSWYQQTPGQGLQFLFEYFSETQRNKGNFPGRFSGRQFSNSRSEMNVSTLELGDSALYLCASSLTNNYGYTFGSGTRLTVV.

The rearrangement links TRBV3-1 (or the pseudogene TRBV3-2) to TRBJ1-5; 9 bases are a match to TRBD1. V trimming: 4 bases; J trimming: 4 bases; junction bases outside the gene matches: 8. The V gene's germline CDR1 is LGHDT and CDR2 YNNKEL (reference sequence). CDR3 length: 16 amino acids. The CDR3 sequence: CASSPSIGQGNQPQHF. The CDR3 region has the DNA TGTGCCAGCAGCCCGTCGATCGGACAGGGGAATCAGCCCCAGCATTTT.

This chain's CDR3 is CASSSGQNSPLHF. CDR3 nucleotide sequence: TGTGCCAGCTCATCGGGACAGAATTCACCCCTCCACTTT. V gene TRBV18 combines with J gene TRBJ1-6, with 7 bases lining up with TRBD1. V lost 5 bases to trimming and J lost 7 bases; unmatched junction nucleotides: 2. The CDR3 is 13 amino acids. CDR1 and CDR2 from the germline V gene are KGHSH and LQKENI.

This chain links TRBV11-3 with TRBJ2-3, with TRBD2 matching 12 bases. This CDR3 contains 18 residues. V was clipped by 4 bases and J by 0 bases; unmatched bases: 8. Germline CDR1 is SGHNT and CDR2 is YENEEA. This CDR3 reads CASSSGLAGTYSTDTQYF. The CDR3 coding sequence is TGTGCCAGCAGCTCTGGACTAGCGGGAACCTATAGCACAGATACGCAGTATTTT.

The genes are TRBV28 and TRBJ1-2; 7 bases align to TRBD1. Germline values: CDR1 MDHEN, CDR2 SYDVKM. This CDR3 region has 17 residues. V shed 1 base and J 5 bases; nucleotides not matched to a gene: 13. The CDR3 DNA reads TGTGCCAGCAGTTTATTTGTCGGGACAGCCGAGGGTTATGGCTACACCTTC. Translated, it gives CASSLFVGTAEGYGYTF.

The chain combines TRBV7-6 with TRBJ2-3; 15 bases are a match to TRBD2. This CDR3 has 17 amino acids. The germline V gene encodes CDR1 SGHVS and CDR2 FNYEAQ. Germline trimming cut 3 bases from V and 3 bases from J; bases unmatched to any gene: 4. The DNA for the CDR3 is TGTGCCAGCAGCTTGTGGACTAGCGGGGGGGCAACAGATACGCAGTATTTT. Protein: CASSLWTSGGATDTQYF.

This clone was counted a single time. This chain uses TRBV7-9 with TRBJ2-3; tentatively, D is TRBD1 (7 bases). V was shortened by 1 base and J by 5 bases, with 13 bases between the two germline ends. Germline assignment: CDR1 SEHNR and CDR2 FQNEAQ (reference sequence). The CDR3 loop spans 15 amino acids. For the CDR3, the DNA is TGTGCCAGCAGCTTAGAAAGCAGGGGGGTAGATACGCAGTATTTT. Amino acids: CASSLESRGVDTQYF.

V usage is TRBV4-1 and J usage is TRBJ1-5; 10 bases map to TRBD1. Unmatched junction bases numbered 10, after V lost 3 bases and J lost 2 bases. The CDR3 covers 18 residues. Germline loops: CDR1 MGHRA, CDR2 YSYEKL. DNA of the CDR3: TGCGCCAGCAGCCAGGATACCGGGACAGGGGATGGCAATCAGCCCCAGCATTTT. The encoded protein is CASSQDTGTGDGNQPQHF.

The CDR3 DNA follows: TGTGCCATCAGTGAGTCGAAATGGGACAGCAACACTGAAGCTTTCTTT. This codes for CAISESKWDSNTEAFF. The chain uses TRBV10-3 and TRBJ1-1, with 7 bases that match TRBD1. The CDR3 consists of 16 residues. The ends lost 0 bases at V and 2 bases at J; junction bases unmatched: 6. Germline CDR1 is ENHRY and CDR2 is SYGVKD.